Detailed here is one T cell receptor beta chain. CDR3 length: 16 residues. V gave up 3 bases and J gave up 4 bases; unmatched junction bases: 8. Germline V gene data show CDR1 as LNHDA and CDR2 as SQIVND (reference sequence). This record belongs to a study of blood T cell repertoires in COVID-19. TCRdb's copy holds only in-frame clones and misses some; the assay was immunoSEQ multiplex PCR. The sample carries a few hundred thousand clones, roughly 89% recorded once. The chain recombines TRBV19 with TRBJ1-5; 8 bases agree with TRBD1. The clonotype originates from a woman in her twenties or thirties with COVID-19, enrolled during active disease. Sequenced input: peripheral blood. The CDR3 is CASSMGDRGVNQPQHF. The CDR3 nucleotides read TGTGCCAGTAGTATGGGAGACAGGGGAGTAAATCAGCCCCAGCATTTT.